Presented here are 15 T cell receptor beta chains from one specimen sequenced in a study of blood T cell repertoires in COVID-19. Profiling relied on immunoSEQ multiplex PCR, and the TCRdb table lists in-frame clones only, not all of them. The sample yields 240,000 or so clones, more than 70% seen once. The specimen was PBMCs or T cells enriched from blood (not recorded which). The receptor source for this set is a woman aged 45 to 65 who had recovered from COVID-19.

The chain is built from TRBV7-8 and TRBJ1-2; D ambiguous. The V gene lost 5 bases and the J gene lost 1 base, with 14 bases spanning the gap. The CDR3 sequence is 15 residues long. In germline, CDR1 is SGHVS, CDR2 FQNEAQ. The CDR3 DNA sequence: TGTGCCAGCAGCCATCCCCCCGGTAATAACTATGGCTACACCTTC. Protein sequence: CASSHPPGNNYGYTF.

This clone came up once. The chain uses TRBV4-3 and TRBJ2-3; perhaps TRBD2 as D (6 bases). There are 17 residues in the CDR3. The V gene's germline CDR1 is LGHNA and CDR2 YSLEER. Trimming left V 3 bases short and J 2 bases short, with 18 bases between. CDR3 DNA sequence: TGCGCCAGCAGCCACGACCTGGGGCGGGGACTCACAGATACGCAGTATTTT. It encodes CASSHDLGRGLTDTQYF.

This chain uses TRBV3-1 (or the pseudogene TRBV3-2) with TRBJ2-5, with TRBD1 matching 8 bases. Germline trimming cut 4 bases from V and 4 bases from J; bases unmatched to any gene: 5. This CDR3 comprises 14 residues. Germline V gene lookup returns CDR1 LGHDT and CDR2 YNNKEL (reference sequence). This CDR3 reads CASSPWTGRETQYF. CDR3 nucleotides: TGTGCCAGCAGCCCCTGGACAGGGCGAGAGACCCAGTACTTC.

The J gene is TRBJ1-5, the V gene TRBV19; D is perhaps TRBD1 (5 bases). CDR3 length: 14 amino acids. The V end lost 5 bases, the J end lost 5 bases, and 13 bases lay between the germline ends. Germline V gene data show CDR1 as LNHDA and CDR2 as SQIVND (reference sequence). In DNA, the CDR3 is TGTGCCAGTAGTGGAGACAGCAGCTATCAGCCCCAGCATTTT. Translation gives CASSGDSSYQPQHF.

This sequence joins TRBV19 and TRBJ2-3, with 7 nucleotides matching TRBD2. Looked up from germline, CDR1 is LNHDA and CDR2 is SQIVND (reference sequence). V lost 3 bases and J lost 6; bases outside the gene matches: 6. This CDR3 is built from 14 residues. CDR3: CASSIGAGGDTQYF. The CDR3 region has the DNA TGTGCCAGTAGTATTGGGGCCGGGGGGGATACGCAGTATTTT.

This clone appeared a single time. The V call is TRBV27, the J call TRBJ2-7; TRBD2 aligns across 10 bases. The CDR3 is 17 amino acids. Trimming cost V 7 bases and J 5 bases; bases outside gene matches: 17. Germline CDR1 is MNHEY and CDR2 is SMNVEV (reference sequence). CDR3 protein: CASNPQSGRALFDEQYF. The CDR3, as DNA: TGTGCCAGCAACCCTCAGAGCGGGAGGGCCCTCTTCGACGAGCAGTACTTC.

The rearrangement joins TRBV29-1 to TRBJ1-1, with D possibly matching TRBD1 (5 bases). Germline assignment: CDR1 SQVTM and CDR2 ANQGSEA. The CDR3 loop spans 12 amino acids. The CDR3 nucleotides are TGCAGTTCACGGGGGGTGAACACTGAAGCTTTCTTT. The encoded protein is CSSRGVNTEAFF.

The V and J genes are TRBV9 and TRBJ2-1; TRBD1 agrees at 7 bases. Germline V gene data show CDR1 as SGDLS and CDR2 as YYNGEE. J gave up 6 bases and V 2 bases, and 8 bases lay outside the gene matches. The CDR3 runs to 15 residues. The CDR3 region has the DNA TGTGCCAGCAGCGTGGACAGGACTCTTCGCAATGAGCAGTTCTTC. It codes for CASSVDRTLRNEQFF.

The chain carries TRBV18 and TRBJ2-1, with 9 bases lining up with TRBD1. This CDR3 is built from 16 residues. Trimming removed 5 bases from V and 6 bases from J; junction bases left unmatched: 11. Germline-derived CDR1 and CDR2 are KGHSH and LQKENI. DNA for the CDR3: TGTGCCAGCTCAGCACAGGGGGCTGGGTTCCCCAATGAGCAGTTCTTC. Its protein product is CASSAQGAGFPNEQFF.

The J gene is TRBJ1-1, the V gene TRBV6-5, with 11 bases aligning to TRBD1. V trimming: 2 bases; J trimming: 4 bases; junction bases outside the gene matches: 6. CDR1 and CDR2 from the germline V gene are MNHEY and SVGAGI. The CDR3 has 16 residues. The CDR3, as DNA: TGTGCCAGCAGTTACAGTGGGACAGGGGGGAGCACTGAAGCTTTCTTT. The encoded protein is CASSYSGTGGSTEAFF.

The J gene is TRBJ1-6, the V gene TRBV6-5; D call uncertain. Per germline, CDR1 MNHEY and CDR2 SVGAGI. The CDR3 has 15 residues. The V gene lost 6 bases and the J gene lost 7 bases, with 16 bases spanning the gap. CDR3 nucleotides: TGTGCCAGCAGCCTAATGAATCGAGCAAATTCACCCCTCCACTTT. Its translation is CASSLMNRANSPLHF.

The V call is TRBV7-2, the J call TRBJ1-6; D gene unclear. Trimming cost V 6 bases and J 7 bases, with 13 bases left between them. The CDR3 sequence is 14 residues long. CDR1 is SGHTA and CDR2 is FQGNSA in the germline V gene. The CDR3 here is CASSRSPVNSPLHF. CDR3 DNA sequence: TGTGCCAGCAGTAGATCGCCGGTAAATTCACCCCTCCACTTT.

This clone was counted a single time. This chain joins TRBV11-3 and TRBJ2-5; 8 bases align to TRBD2. Germline lookup yields CDR1 SGHNT and CDR2 YENEEA. The CDR3 covers 14 residues. Trimming took 5 bases from V and 4 from J; bases not matched to a gene: 6. The CDR3 sequence is CASSRRGGRETQYF. In DNA form, the CDR3 reads TGTGCCAGCAGCCGCCGGGGGGGGCGAGAGACCCAGTACTTC.

This chain uses TRBV5-8 with TRBJ1-6; D remains unclear. Looked up from germline, CDR1 is SGHTS and CDR2 is YDEGEE. The CDR3 is 14 amino acids. The germline V and J ends were trimmed by 0 bases and 4 bases, with 5 bases remaining between them. CDR3 DNA: TGTGCCAGCAGCTTGGGCGGATATAATTCACCCCTCCACTTT. As protein: CASSLGGYNSPLHF.

The chain employs TRBV9 and TRBJ2-1, with a possible D match to TRBD2 (6 bases). This CDR3 spans 14 amino acids. The V end was cut by 3 bases, the J end by 5 bases, with 12 bases between. Germline V gives CDR1 SGDLS, CDR2 YYNGEE. CDR3: CASSGGLLDNEQFF. CDR3 nucleotides: TGTGCCAGCAGCGGAGGACTACTCGACAATGAGCAGTTCTTC.